These T cell receptor beta chains were read from a single sample in a study of T cells in Graves' hyperthyroidism and ophthalmopathy. Using its own MiXCR run on the multiplex PCR reads, TCRdb lists one record per CDR3 protein. The data hold about 680,000 distinct CDR3 sequences, with approximately 36% observed a single time. The sample was blood. Every receptor here comes from a woman in her thirties or forties with Graves' hyperthyroidism. The CDR3 runs from the conserved cysteine through the conserved F or W. Fields, in order: V gene, J gene, CDR3 protein.

V: TRBV20-1; J: TRBJ1-2; CDR3: CSASPGTGDNGYTF
V: TRBV5-1; J: TRBJ1-6; CDR3: CASSLGGQPNSPLHF
V: TRBV7-9; J: TRBJ1-1; CDR3: CASSEAGVWTEAFF
V: TRBV6-2/TRBV6-3; J: TRBJ1-2; CDR3: CASSYRLGRGAGGYTF
V: TRBV6-2/TRBV6-3; J: TRBJ1-2; CDR3: CASSFIRAYGYTF
V: TRBV7-9; J: TRBJ2-7; CDR3: CASSSPGTGGRYEQYF
V: TRBV2; J: TRBJ2-7; CDR3: CASSRGQSSYEQYF
V: TRBV12-3/TRBV12-4; J: TRBJ2-7; CDR3: CASSDRVYYEQYF
V: TRBV7-6; J: TRBJ2-2; CDR3: CASSLRGGAPGELFF
V: TRBV6-1; J: TRBJ2-2; CDR3: CASLLVPGTGELFF
V: TRBV28; J: TRBJ1-5; CDR3: CASSLSIGTGQPQHF
V: TRBV4-1; J: TRBJ2-5; CDR3: CASSRGTASWETQYF
V: TRBV19; J: TRBJ1-5; CDR3: CASSIAGGDQPQHF
V: TRBV10-3; J: TRBJ1-2; CDR3: CATLYASSNYGYTF
V: TRBV6-5; J: TRBJ2-7; CDR3: CASSRDRDLTYEQYF
V: TRBV12-3/TRBV12-4; J: TRBJ2-7; CDR3: CASSLGLAGDEQYF
V: TRBV7-8; J: TRBJ1-6; CDR3: CASSPHTSLQPLHF
V: TRBV24-1; J: TRBJ1-2; CDR3: CATSDEGEGRGYTF
V: TRBV19; J: TRBJ1-2; CDR3: CASTKGTESNTF
V: TRBV19; J: TRBJ1-5; CDR3: CASSIREANQPQHF
V: TRBV29-1; J: TRBJ2-6; CDR3: CSVVGTGDSGANVLTF
V: TRBV10-3; J: TRBJ2-7; CDR3: CASTWGGAVSYEQYF
V: TRBV19; J: TRBJ1-2; CDR3: CASSGTGGLAGYTF
V: TRBV7-9; J: TRBJ1-4; CDR3: CASSLVPHEKLFF
V: TRBV28; J: TRBJ2-7; CDR3: CASSLYGSSYEQYF
V: TRBV10-1; J: TRBJ2-7; CDR3: CASSYSAPFTSGSNEQYF
V: TRBV4-3; J: TRBJ2-2; CDR3: CADSQDTGPSLEELFF
V: TRBV14; J: TRBJ1-1; CDR3: CASSKGGGGNTEAFF
V: TRBV28; J: TRBJ2-7; CDR3: CASSLQGAREQYF
V: TRBV15; J: TRBJ1-5; CDR3: CATSGLRQGPSQHF
V: TRBV6-5; J: TRBJ1-1; CDR3: CASSYHKMNTEAFF
V: TRBV7-2; J: TRBJ1-6; CDR3: CASSLKPGQATRGLHF
V: TRBV10-3; J: TRBJ2-2; CDR3: CAISRMGFGDTGELFF
V: TRBV7-6; J: TRBJ2-7; CDR3: CASSLGFTGRERYF
V: TRBV6-1; J: TRBJ1-5; CDR3: CASSVHRDGQPQHF
V: TRBV5-1; J: TRBJ2-2; CDR3: CASSLDLVLAGAGELFF
V: TRBV7-2; J: TRBJ2-2; CDR3: CASSRTTDGELFF
V: TRBV20-1; J: TRBJ2-5; CDR3: CSAMGVGKTQYF
V: TRBV11-1; J: TRBJ2-7; CDR3: CASSLHSTVQTYEQYF
V: TRBV10-3; J: TRBJ2-5; CDR3: CASSYRPPGETQYF
V: TRBV15; J: TRBJ1-6; CDR3: CATRPGTAYNSPLHF
V: TRBV6-5; J: TRBJ1-6; CDR3: CASSSNARQGNNSPLHF
V: TRBV20-1; J: TRBJ2-5; CDR3: CSARDSGRPRETQYF
V: TRBV7-2; J: .; CDR3: CASSFPIPTDTYYEQYF
V: TRBV29-1; J: TRBJ2-7; CDR3: CSVEDRYEQYF
V: TRBV20-1; J: TRBJ2-7; CDR3: CSAKDLKRTDSYEQYF
V: TRBV7-9; J: TRBJ1-1; CDR3: CASSLGQGAISEASF
V: TRBV20-1; J: TRBJ2-7; CDR3: CSATGGHQSIYEQYF
V: TRBV9; J: TRBJ2-7; CDR3: CASSSSEGLSEQYF
V: TRBV4-3; J: TRBJ1-1; CDR3: CASSQGSGTGREAFF
V: TRBV2; J: TRBJ2-7; CDR3: CASRRETYEQYF
V: TRBV4-1; J: TRBJ2-7; CDR3: CASSQEGVRAYEQYF
V: TRBV13; J: TRBJ2-2; CDR3: CASSLTSQNTGELFF
V: TRBV29-1; J: TRBJ1-2; CDR3: CSVLEGGVGYTF
V: TRBV20-1; J: TRBJ2-5; CDR3: CSAPGGSPGTQYF
V: TRBV19; J: TRBJ2-2; CDR3: CASSVSGGAPGELFF
V: TRBV10-3; J: TRBJ2-7; CDR3: CAIGDNSYEQYF